The 23 T cell receptor beta chains reported below all come from one sample, sequenced in a study of T-cell memory formation after mild COVID-19. Each CDR3 protein is one row after TCRdb ran MiXCR on the 5' RACE reads. The sample shows hundreds of thousands of distinct CDR3 sequences, about 20% of them seen only once. Sequencing was performed on PBMCs or a T cell subset sorted from them (not recorded which). All receptors derive from an adult woman who had mild COVID-19 (a few samples of this study predate the infection). Cell type and time point are not known.

This clonotype was recorded a few times. The chain recombines TRBV6-5 with TRBJ1-2, with 9 nucleotides matching TRBD1. Per germline, CDR1 MNHEY and CDR2 SVGAGI. Trimming removed 1 base from V and 7 bases from J; junction bases left unmatched: 4. This CDR3 has 14 amino acids. Written as DNA, the CDR3 is TGTGCCAGCAGTTACTTAGGGACAGGGTCTGGCTACACCTTC. Amino acid sequence: CASSYLGTGSGYTF.

In this sample, this clonotype turned up a few times. The chain combines TRBV14 with TRBJ2-3; D is undetermined. The CDR3 totals 13 residues. The germline CDR1 and CDR2 sequences are SGHDN and FVKESK. V lost 0 bases and J lost 9, with 10 bases in between. CDR3 DNA sequence: TGTGCCAGCAGCCAAGATCTCGAGTCCACGCAGTATTTT. Translated, it gives CASSQDLESTQYF. Using reference TRBV14 and TRBJ2-3 for the parts outside the CDR3, the full variable domain is EAGVTQFPSHSVIEKGQTVTLRCDPISGHDNLYWYRRVMGKEIKFLLHFVKESKQDESGMPNNRFLAERTGGTYSTLKVQPAELEDSGVYFCASSQDLESTQYFGPGTRLTVL.

V is TRBV24-1 and J is TRBJ1-2, with no clear D. The V and J ends lost 4 bases and 8 bases respectively, with 22 bases between them. The CDR3 length is 16 residues. The germline V gene encodes CDR1 KGHDR and CDR2 SFDVKD. CDR3 in amino acids: CATSDPQVSNSGGYTF. Written as DNA, the CDR3 is TGTGCCACCAGTGACCCGCAGGTTTCCAATTCGGGCGGCTACACCTTC.

This clonotype was counted only a few times. The chain couples TRBV7-9 to TRBJ1-1; D is ambiguous. The CDR3 runs to 13 residues. V was trimmed by 3 bases and J by 3 bases, leaving 8 bases between them. Germline V gives CDR1 SEHNR, CDR2 FQNEAQ (reference sequence). CDR3 loop: CASSFNADTEAFF. The CDR3 region has the DNA TGTGCCAGCAGCTTCAACGCAGACACTGAAGCTTTCTTT.

This clonotype was seen ten or more times. The V call is TRBV7-8, the J call TRBJ1-1; TRBD1 aligns across 9 bases. This CDR3 contains 13 residues. Germline CDR1 reads SGHVS; CDR2 reads FQNEAQ. Trimming took 5 bases from V and 4 from J; bases not matched to a gene: 2. The chain's CDR3 is CASSLTGGTEAFF. As DNA, the CDR3 is TGTGCCAGCAGCCTGACAGGGGGCACTGAAGCTTTCTTT. Supplemented by reference TRBV7-8 and TRBJ1-1, the full variable domain reads GAGVSQSPRYKVAKRGQDVALRCDPISGHVSLFWYQQALGQGPEFLTYFQNEAQLDKSGLPSDRFFAERPEGSVSTLKIQRTQQEDSAVYLCASSLTGGTEAFFGQGTRLTVV.

In its sample, this clonotype was seen many times. The chain carries TRBV7-2 and TRBJ2-1; no firm D call. The CDR3 consists of 13 residues. Deletions cut 5 bases from V and 8 bases from J, with 13 bases between. CDR1 and CDR2 (germline): SGHTA, FQGNSA. CDR3 residues: CASSVQTEDEQFF. The CDR3, as DNA: TGTGCCAGCAGCGTTCAAACTGAAGATGAGCAGTTCTTC.

The chain employs TRBV29-1 and TRBJ1-3; possible D gene TRBD1, 6 bases. CDR3 length: 12 residues. CDR1 is SQVTM and CDR2 is ANQGSEA in the germline V gene. V lost 6 bases, J lost 4 bases, and 10 bases lay in between. CDR3 DNA: TGCAGCGTCACAGGGCAGGGAAACACCATATATTTT. This gives the protein CSVTGQGNTIYF.

This clonotype turned up a few times. The chain has TRBV7-9 and TRBJ1-1; no clear D. V lost 4 bases and J lost 1, with 10 bases in between. Germline CDR1 and CDR2: SEHNR and FQNEAQ (reference sequence). CDR3 length equals 14 residues. The CDR3 reads CASSSVAGNTEAFF. As DNA, the CDR3 is TGTGCCAGCAGCTCCGTAGCGGGGAACACTGAAGCTTTCTTT.

In this sample, this clonotype turned up a few times. The V and J genes are TRBV28 and TRBJ2-7, with TRBD1 matching 9 bases. The trim removed 10 bases at V and 8 bases at J, leaving 12 bases unmatched. This CDR3 is built from 13 residues. Per the germline V gene, CDR1 is MDHEN and CDR2 is SYDVKM. The CDR3 DNA is TGTGCCACCTCCGGGACAGGGCCCCCCAAGCAGTACTTC. Its translation: CATSGTGPPKQYF.

This clonotype was found a few times. V is TRBV5-6 and J is TRBJ2-1, with 8 positions matching TRBD2. The CDR3 is 18 residues long. The J segment lost 0 bases and the V segment lost 3 bases, leaving 11 bases of the junction unmatched. Germline CDR1 SGHDT, CDR2 YYEEEE. CDR3 nucleotides: TGTGCCAGCAGCTACACCCTCGTAGCGGGGAGCTCCTACAATGAGCAGTTCTTC. Translating it yields CASSYTLVAGSSYNEQFF. The whole variable domain, filled in from reference TRBV5-6 and TRBJ2-1, reads DAGVTQSPTHLIKTRGQQVTLRCSPKSGHDTVSWYQQALGQGPQFIFQYYEEEERQRGNFPDRFSGHQFPNYSSELNVNALLLGDSALYLCASSYTLVAGSSYNEQFFGPGTRLTVL.

The rearrangement links TRBV5-1 to TRBJ1-2; 7 bases fit TRBD1. CDR3 size: 15 residues. J gave up 4 bases and V 5 bases, and 11 bases lay outside the gene matches. The germline V gene has CDR1 SGHRS and CDR2 YFSETQ. The CDR3 DNA reads TGCGCCAGCAGTCTTGGGACAGCCGCCAGCTATGGCTACACCTTC. Its translation: CASSLGTAASYGYTF.

This clonotype was observed a handful of times. V and J are TRBV7-9 and TRBJ2-7; TRBD2 is a possible D gene (5 bases). The V and J ends lost 5 bases and 7 bases respectively, with 27 bases between them. Germline V gene sequence: CDR1 SEHNR, CDR2 FQNEAQ (reference sequence). The CDR3 is made up of 17 amino acids. CDR3 amino acids: CASSPSVLAASSGEQYF. The CDR3, as DNA: TGTGCCAGCAGCCCCTCGGTGCTGGCCGCCTCGTCGGGGGAGCAGTACTTC.

This clonotype was detected a few times. V gene TRBV20-1 combines with J gene TRBJ2-5; perhaps D is TRBD1 or TRBD2 (5 bases each). The germline gives CDR1 DFQATT, CDR2 SNEGSKA (reference sequence). CDR3 length equals 17 residues. V was clipped by 3 bases and J by 5 bases, with 25 bases between them. The CDR3 loop is CSASLATRMTDEETQYF. The CDR3 region has the DNA TGCAGTGCTAGCCTCGCTACTAGGATGACAGATGAGGAGACCCAGTACTTC.

The chain has TRBV4-1 and TRBJ1-4; TRBD1 aligns across 8 bases. CDR3 size: 15 residues. The V gene's germline CDR1 is MGHRA and CDR2 YSYEKL. The V gene end was trimmed by 4 bases and the J gene end by 3 bases; junction bases not matched to a gene: 4. This CDR3 is CASSLRQGPNEKLFF. In DNA form, the CDR3 reads TGCGCCAGCAGCCTACGACAGGGGCCTAATGAAAAACTGTTTTTT.

The CDR3 sequence is CASSFSGGSSNEQFF. The DNA of the CDR3 is TGTGCCAGCAGTTTTAGCGGCGGGAGTTCCAATGAGCAGTTCTTC. V is TRBV12-3 or TRBV12-4 and J is TRBJ2-1; 7 bases align to TRBD2. V dropped 3 bases and J dropped 6; count of bases not matched to a gene: 8. The CDR3 loop spans 15 amino acids.

There are a few counts of this clonotype. CDR3 sequence (DNA): TGTGCCAGCAGTGAACCCCGGGCGGGAGGGCCGAGCGAGCAGTACTTC. Translation: CASSEPRAGGPSEQYF. The chain employs TRBV2 and TRBJ2-7, with 9 bases fitting TRBD2. Germline CDR1 and CDR2: SNHLY and FYNNEI. The CDR3 sequence is 16 residues long. After removal of 2 bases from V and 6 bases from J, the junction contained 11 bases not matched to a gene.

This clonotype was seen only a few times. This CDR3 reads CATSRDWAENYGYTF. CDR3 sequence (DNA): TGTGCCACCAGCAGAGATTGGGCAGAAAACTATGGCTACACCTTC. The V gene is TRBV15, the J gene TRBJ1-2; D call uncertain. The length of the CDR3 is 15 residues. From germline, CDR1 is LNHNV and CDR2 YYDKDF (reference sequence). Trimming cost V 0 bases and J 2 bases, with 10 bases left between them.

This clonotype showed up just a few times. The chain is built from TRBV5-1 and TRBJ2-3, with 14 bases aligning to TRBD2. Looked up from germline, CDR1 is SGHRS and CDR2 is YFSETQ. The CDR3 sequence is 16 residues long. V trimming: 4 bases; J trimming: 5 bases; junction bases outside the gene matches: 6. DNA for the CDR3: TGCGCCAGCAGCACACGACTAGCGGGGGGGCAAGATACGCAGTATTTT. This gives the protein CASSTRLAGGQDTQYF.

This clonotype was detected a few times. The chain couples TRBV7-9 to TRBJ1-2, with unresolved D. The CDR3 runs 12 residues. Trimming removed 0 bases at V and 10 bases at J, with 9 bases between. Germline V CDR1 and CDR2: SEHNR, FQNEAQ (reference sequence). CDR3 coding DNA: TGTGCCAGCAGCTTAGCGTTAGCGGTCTACACCTTC. Translating it yields CASSLALAVYTF.

This clonotype has ten or more counts. The chain joins TRBV7-2 to TRBJ2-3; the match to TRBD1 covers 7 bases. This CDR3 is built from 13 residues. J gave up 4 bases and V 5 bases, and 3 bases lay outside the gene matches. Germline V CDR1 and CDR2: SGHTA, FQGNSA. CDR3 DNA: TGTGCCAGCAGCCGACAGGGACCAGATACGCAGTATTTT. Protein sequence: CASSRQGPDTQYF. Filled out from reference TRBV7-2 and TRBJ2-3, the complete variable domain reads GAGVSQSPSNKVTEKGKDVELRCDPISGHTALYWYRQSLGQGLEFLIYFQGNSAPDKSGLPSDRFSAERTGGSVSTLTIQRTQQEDSAVYLCASSRQGPDTQYFGPGTRLTVL.

This clonotype was counted many times. The V call is TRBV28, the J call TRBJ2-3; 11 bases are shared with TRBD2. Germline assignment: CDR1 MDHEN and CDR2 SYDVKM. The junction had 6 bases not matched to a gene; V was cut back by 5 bases and J by 14 bases. The length of the CDR3 is 12 residues. The CDR3 sequence: CASSILAGAPYF. CDR3 DNA: TGTGCCAGCAGTATACTAGCGGGAGCTCCGTATTTT.

The chain uses TRBV28 and TRBJ2-7, with D tentatively TRBD1 (5 bases). Trimming shortened V by 10 bases and J by 0 bases, and 19 bases separated the two germline ends. Germline V gene lookup returns CDR1 MDHEN and CDR2 SYDVKM. This CDR3 region has 15 residues. In DNA, the CDR3 is TGTGCCACCAGCAGTGGACACCGCGGCTCCTACGAGCAGTACTTC. It specifies CATSSGHRGSYEQYF.

This clonotype appeared many times. The chain links TRBV11-3 to TRBJ2-7; D is ambiguous. CDR3 size: 13 residues. In germline, CDR1 is SGHNT, CDR2 YENEEA. V was clipped by 1 base and J by 0 bases, with 4 bases between them. CDR3 DNA: TGTGCCAGCAGCTTAGGGATCTCCTACGAGCAGTACTTC. It codes for CASSLGISYEQYF.